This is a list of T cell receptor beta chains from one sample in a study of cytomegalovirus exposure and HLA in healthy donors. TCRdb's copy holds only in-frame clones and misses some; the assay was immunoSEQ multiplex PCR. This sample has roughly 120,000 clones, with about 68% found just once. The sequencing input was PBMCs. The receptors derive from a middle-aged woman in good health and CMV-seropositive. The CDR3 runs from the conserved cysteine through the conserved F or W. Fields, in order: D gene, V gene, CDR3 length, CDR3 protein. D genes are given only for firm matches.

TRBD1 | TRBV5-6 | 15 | CASSARTGGRETQYF
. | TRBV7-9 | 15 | CASSVLKGGSAEAFF
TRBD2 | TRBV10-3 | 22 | CAIRAGASGSPLSEFQQETQYF
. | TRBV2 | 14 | CASSEERDNEKLFF
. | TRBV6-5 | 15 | CASRPHGSMNTEAFF
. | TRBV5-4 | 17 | CASSLNINSYTYNEQFF
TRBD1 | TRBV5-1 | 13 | CASSLEGAGEQYF
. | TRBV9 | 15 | CASSVTTGTKNIQYF
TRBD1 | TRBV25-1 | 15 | CASSAARGHQETQYF
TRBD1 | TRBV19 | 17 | CASSLFPGTGNTGELFF
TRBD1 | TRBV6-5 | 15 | CASSDMTGGNSPLHF
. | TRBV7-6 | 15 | CASSDPGGMNTEAFF
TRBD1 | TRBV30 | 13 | CAWSAVPGQGQYF
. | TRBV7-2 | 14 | CASSQRTTQETQYF
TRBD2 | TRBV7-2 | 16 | CASSLQPGTSVGEQYF
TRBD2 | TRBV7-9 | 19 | CASSPFLRREGPSYNEQFF
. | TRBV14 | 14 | CASSLQQGSYEQYF
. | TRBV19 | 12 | CASSIAGYEQYF
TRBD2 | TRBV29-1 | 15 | CSVDSGTSAYNEQFF
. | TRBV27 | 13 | CASRGRLQETQYF
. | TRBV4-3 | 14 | CASSPSWETDTQYF